Below, one T cell receptor beta chain is given with its context. The data were obtained in a study of cytomegalovirus exposure and HLA in healthy donors. Assay used: immunoSEQ multiplex PCR; TCRdb lists only in-frame clones, some missing. The data contain 150,000 to 200,000 clones, around nine tenths of them seen just once; the ten biggest clones take up roughly 6.6%. This CDR3 contains 14 residues. V trimming: 3 bases; J trimming: 3 bases; junction bases outside the gene matches: 4. The germline CDR1 and CDR2 sequences are SGDLS and YYNGEE. This TCR derives from a man aged 30-40 years in good health and CMV-seropositive. The rearrangement uses TRBV9 and TRBJ2-3; 7 nucleotides match TRBD2. The sequenced sample consisted of PBMCs. The DNA for the CDR3 is TGTGCCAGCAGCGCCCGGGGGGATACAGATACGCAGTATTTT. Translation gives CASSARGDTDTQYF.